These T cell receptor beta chains were read from a single sample in a study of CXCR3-negative and CXCR3-positive naive CD8 T cells. TCRdb re-called the 5' RACE reads and catalogs CDR3 proteins one per entry, DNA excluded. This repertoire includes tens of thousands of distinct CDR3 sequences. Sequencing was performed on memory CD8+ T cells from blood. The receptors originated from a human donor in good health. Some clones in this sample may be carry-over from other donors' samples. The CDR3 runs from the conserved cysteine through the conserved F or W.

v_call,j_call,cdr3_aa
TRBV29-1,TRBJ2-7,CSVGGLYEQYF
TRBV6-2/TRBV6-3,TRBJ2-2,CASTASGGPTGELFF
TRBV5-1,TRBJ2-7,CASSWGQSYEQYF
TRBV27,TRBJ2-7,CASRERAGGGLEQYF
TRBV7-9,TRBJ2-2,CASSSRDRGAVGELFF
TRBV29-1,TRBJ1-1,CSVVALGEAFF
TRBV7-6,TRBJ1-6,CASSITTDYNSPLHF
TRBV29-1,TRBJ2-1,CSVEDHRSSYNEQFF
TRBV6-2/TRBV6-3,TRBJ1-2,CASGGSEGFNGYTF
TRBV12-3/TRBV12-4,TRBJ1-1,CASSFGVDTEAFF
TRBV6-5,TRBJ2-2,CASTRGETGELFF
TRBV29-1,TRBJ2-5,CSVENDLGASGVRETQYF
TRBV9,TRBJ1-5,CASSVGGAVNQPQHF